This entry lists 24 T cell receptor beta chains sequenced from one sample in a study of beta chain features in type 1 diabetes. The authors reverse transcribed all of the isolated RNA, so sequencing captured expressed TCRB transcripts. The method was immunoSEQ multiplex PCR; TCRdb's version includes in-frame clones alone and lacks a portion of them. The sample yields almost 350,000 clones, around 8.5% seen once. No antigen has been assigned to these receptors. Points from the study as a whole: Significant though moderate, a shortening of TCRB CDR3s appeared in all four CD4+ subsets of Type 1 diabetes patients.

The source material was central memory CD4+ T cells from blood. The source of these receptors is a man aged 25-45 years with type 1 diabetes.

V gene TRBV28 combines with J gene TRBJ2-7; D call uncertain. CDR3 size: 12 residues. V was pared by 5 bases and J by 9 bases, with 14 bases between. Germline V gene lookup returns CDR1 MDHEN and CDR2 SYDVKM. CDR3 coding DNA: TGTGCCAGCAGTGCTGCGATTGGACCGCAGTACTTC. Translation: CASSAAIGPQYF.

V and J are TRBV5-4 and TRBJ2-3; 11 bases agree with TRBD2. Trimming removed 2 bases from V and 3 bases from J; junction bases left unmatched: 14. In germline, CDR1 is SGHNT, CDR2 YYREEE (reference sequence). The CDR3 contains 19 residues. CDR3 protein: CASSFLLPSGGKRTDTQYF. The CDR3 region has the DNA TGTGCCAGCAGCTTTCTTTTACCTAGCGGGGGGAAACGTACAGATACGCAGTATTTT.

This clone was counted between two and nine times. V and J are TRBV7-9 and TRBJ2-1; TRBD2 matches 13 bases. J was trimmed by 2 bases and V by 3 bases; bases with no gene match: 1. The germline gives CDR1 SEHNR, CDR2 FQNEAQ (reference sequence). The CDR3 is made up of 16 amino acids. The CDR3 nucleotides are TGTGCCAGCAGCTTGGGGACTAGCGGGGCCTACAATGAGCAGTTCTTC. It codes for CASSLGTSGAYNEQFF.

The J gene is TRBJ2-7, the V gene TRBV27; 9 positions match TRBD1. This CDR3 has 14 amino acids. Germline assignment: CDR1 MNHEY and CDR2 SMNVEV (reference sequence). Trimming removed 6 bases from V and 9 bases from J; junction bases left unmatched: 12. In DNA, the CDR3 is TGTGCCAGCAGCGCCGGGACAGGGTCCCTGAGGCAGTACTTC. Protein sequence: CASSAGTGSLRQYF.

This clone appeared a few times. The DNA for the CDR3 is TGCGCCAGCAGCCAAGTAGCGTGGGAGCAGTACTTC. The encoded protein is CASSQVAWEQYF. The V and J genes are TRBV4-3 and TRBJ2-7; D is possibly TRBD2 (5 bases). This CDR3 region has 12 residues. The V end was cut by 1 base, the J end by 7 bases, with 8 bases between. Germline-derived CDR1 and CDR2 are LGHNA and YSLEER.

V is TRBV7-9 and J is TRBJ2-1; D remains ambiguous. The V gene's germline CDR1 is SEHNR and CDR2 FQNEAQ (reference sequence). This CDR3 region has 12 residues. V was pared by 5 bases and J by 7 bases, with 9 bases between. The DNA for the CDR3 is TGTGCCAGCAGCCATAAAGGTAATGAGCAGTTCTTC. Its protein is CASSHKGNEQFF.

This clone was detected only a few times. J is TRBJ1-5 and V is TRBV11-2, with D maybe TRBD1 (6 bases). Trimming shortened V by 5 bases and J by 5 bases, and 16 bases separated the two germline ends. Germline V lookup: CDR1 SGHAT, CDR2 FQNNGV. The CDR3 contains 15 residues. CDR3: CASSISLTGDQPQHF. CDR3 nucleotides: TGTGCCAGCAGCATAAGTTTGACAGGCGATCAGCCCCAGCATTTT.

This clone was recorded a few times. The chain has TRBV6-1 and TRBJ1-5; D call uncertain. Germline values: CDR1 MNHNS, CDR2 SASEGT. Trimming took off 2 bases at V and 7 bases at J, with 9 bases between the two ends. This CDR3 comprises 13 residues. CDR3 residues: CASSEQISQPQHF. CDR3 in DNA: TGTGCCAGCAGTGAACAAATAAGCCAGCCCCAGCATTTT.

This chain joins TRBV11-2 and TRBJ2-5, with D maybe TRBD2 (5 bases). CDR3 size: 14 residues. Germline CDR1 is SGHAT and CDR2 is FQNNGV. Trimming left V 8 bases short and J 5 bases short, with 18 bases between. The CDR3 nucleotides are TGTGCCAGCCGGGAAGATACGGGCCGCGAGACCCAGTACTTC. Translation gives CASREDTGRETQYF.

The chain links TRBV11-2 to TRBJ2-2, with 8 bases aligning to TRBD1. V shed 1 base and J 4 bases; nucleotides not matched to a gene: 5. This CDR3 has 16 amino acids. Germline CDR1 and CDR2: SGHAT and FQNNGV. CDR3 nucleotides: TGTGCCAGCAGCTTAGGGCAGGGGGCCAGCACCGGGGAGCTGTTTTTT. Residues: CASSLGQGASTGELFF.

This clone occurred a few times. V gene TRBV27 combines with J gene TRBJ1-1, with a tentative D call TRBD1 (5 bases). Trimming took off 4 bases at V and 11 bases at J, with 14 bases between the two ends. The length of the CDR3 is 12 residues. Germline CDR1 and CDR2: MNHEY and SMNVEV (reference sequence). CDR3 sequence: CASSSSGRTAFF. The DNA of the CDR3 is TGTGCCAGCAGTTCATCAGGGAGGACGGCTTTCTTT.

This chain connects TRBV9 to TRBJ1-1; D is ambiguous. V was shortened by 3 bases and J by 3 bases, with 21 bases between the two germline ends. Germline CDR1 and CDR2: SGDLS and YYNGEE. CDR3 size: 17 residues. The CDR3 region is CASSDRPSAQTDTEAFF. In DNA form, the CDR3 reads TGTGCCAGCAGCGATAGACCATCTGCTCAGACGGACACTGAAGCTTTCTTT.

This chain uses TRBV29-1 with TRBJ1-1; possibly TRBD1 for D (5 bases). This CDR3 has 16 residues. The germline CDR1 and CDR2 sequences are SQVTM and ANQGSEA. The ends were cut back, 7 bases at V and 3 bases at J, with 24 bases in the middle. The chain's CDR3 is CSDTLGTSGSYTEAFF. CDR3 DNA sequence: TGCAGCGATACCCTGGGGACCTCGGGGAGCTACACTGAAGCTTTCTTT.

The J gene is TRBJ1-2, the V gene TRBV4-3; D is uncertain. CDR1 is LGHNA and CDR2 is YSLEER in the germline V gene. The V and J ends lost 0 bases and 4 bases respectively, with 9 bases between them. The CDR3 totals 14 residues. The CDR3 spells CASSQDSGSYGYTF. The CDR3 nucleotides read TGCGCCAGCAGCCAAGACTCGGGATCCTATGGCTACACCTTC.

The table lists this clone with many counts. The chain couples TRBV28 to TRBJ1-5; D is unclear. The CDR3 length is 17 residues. From germline, CDR1 is MDHEN and CDR2 SYDVKM. Trimming stripped 5 bases from V and 0 bases from J, with 17 bases between. The CDR3 protein is CASSQRTFLDSNQPQHF. DNA of the CDR3: TGTGCCAGCAGTCAACGGACGTTTCTTGATAGCAATCAGCCCCAGCATTTT.

The rearrangement uses TRBV9 and TRBJ1-2; D not resolved. Germline CDR1 is SGDLS and CDR2 is YYNGEE. The CDR3 is 15 amino acids. The germline V and J ends were trimmed by 0 bases and 2 bases, with 11 bases remaining between them. CDR3 amino acids: CASSVAGEGNYGYTF. The DNA of the CDR3 is TGTGCCAGCAGCGTAGCGGGCGAAGGGAACTATGGCTACACCTTC.

This clone was observed many times. J is TRBJ2-4 and V is TRBV28, with 12 bases identical to TRBD1. The V gene's germline CDR1 is MDHEN and CDR2 SYDVKM. CDR3 length equals 15 residues. V trimming: 4 bases; J trimming: 8 bases; junction bases outside the gene matches: 6. CDR3 DNA sequence: TGTGCCAGCAGTTCTAAGGGACAGGGGGCTGACATTCAGTACTTC. Amino acid sequence: CASSSKGQGADIQYF. Based on the CDR3 plus reference TRBV28 and TRBJ2-4, the full variable domain is DVKVTQSSRYLVKRTGEKVFLECVQDMDHENMFWYRQDPGLGLRLIYFSYDVKMKEKGDIPEGYSVSREKKERFSLILESASTNQTSMYLCASSSKGQGADIQYFGAGTRLSVL.

This clone was seen a handful of times. The V call is TRBV10-3, the J call TRBJ2-3; 7 bases are a match to TRBD2. This CDR3 has 15 amino acids. Germline V gene data show CDR1 as ENHRY and CDR2 as SYGVKD. The ends lost 3 bases at V and 1 base at J; junction bases unmatched: 4. The CDR3 DNA follows: TGTGCCATCAGTGATGGCGGGGGACGCACAGATACGCAGTATTTT. It is translated as CAISDGGGRTDTQYF.

V and J are TRBV18 and TRBJ1-6; perhaps TRBD1 as D (5 bases). The CDR3 runs to 16 residues. V lost 0 bases and J 6 bases, leaving 12 bases between the germline ends. The germline V gene has CDR1 KGHSH and CDR2 LQKENI. The CDR3 nucleotides read TGTGCCAGCTCACCACCGGTGGGGCAGGGTAATTCACCCCTCCACTTT. Encoded protein: CASSPPVGQGNSPLHF.

This chain connects TRBV29-1 to TRBJ2-3; D is unresolved. Trimming took off 0 bases at V and 2 bases at J, with 15 bases between the two ends. This CDR3 has 16 residues. The germline gives CDR1 SQVTM, CDR2 ANQGSEA. The CDR3 DNA reads as TGCAGCGTTGAAGATCGGTTGAAGAGTTACACAGATACGCAGTATTTT. Protein sequence: CSVEDRLKSYTDTQYF.

The chain combines TRBV15 with TRBJ2-1; 8 nucleotides match TRBD2. The germline gives CDR1 LNHNV, CDR2 YYDKDF (reference sequence). J lost 3 bases, V lost 0 bases, and 7 bases had no gene match. The length of the CDR3 is 17 residues. The CDR3: CATSRDLTSGGYNEQFF. The CDR3 bases are TGTGCCACCAGCAGAGATCTTACCAGCGGGGGCTACAATGAGCAGTTCTTC.

This clone was counted only a few times. The chain uses TRBV20-1 and TRBJ1-2; D might be TRBD1 (6 bases). The CDR3 covers 11 residues. Germline loops: CDR1 DFQATT, CDR2 SNEGSKA (reference sequence). CDR3 loop: CRVGGAYGYTF. The CDR3 DNA follows: TGCAGAGTCGGGGGCGCCTATGGCTACACCTTC.

The V and J genes are TRBV19 and TRBJ2-1; weak D call: TRBD1 (6 bases). Germline V lookup: CDR1 LNHDA, CDR2 SQIVND (reference sequence). V lost 4 bases and J lost 1, with 14 bases in between. The length of the CDR3 is 16 residues. CDR3 amino acids: CASSRGRGGSYNEQFF. CDR3 nucleotides: TGTGCCAGTAGTAGAGGCAGGGGCGGGTCCTACAATGAGCAGTTCTTC.

The chain is built from TRBV5-1 and TRBJ1-6, with D possibly TRBD1 on 6 matching bases. The CDR3 is 15 residues long. V was cut by 1 base and J by 8 bases, with 13 bases left in between. From germline, CDR1 is SGHRS and CDR2 YFSETQ. CDR3 in DNA: TGCGCCAGCAGCTTGACGGCAGGGGAGGATTCACCCCTCCACTTT. It codes for CASSLTAGEDSPLHF.